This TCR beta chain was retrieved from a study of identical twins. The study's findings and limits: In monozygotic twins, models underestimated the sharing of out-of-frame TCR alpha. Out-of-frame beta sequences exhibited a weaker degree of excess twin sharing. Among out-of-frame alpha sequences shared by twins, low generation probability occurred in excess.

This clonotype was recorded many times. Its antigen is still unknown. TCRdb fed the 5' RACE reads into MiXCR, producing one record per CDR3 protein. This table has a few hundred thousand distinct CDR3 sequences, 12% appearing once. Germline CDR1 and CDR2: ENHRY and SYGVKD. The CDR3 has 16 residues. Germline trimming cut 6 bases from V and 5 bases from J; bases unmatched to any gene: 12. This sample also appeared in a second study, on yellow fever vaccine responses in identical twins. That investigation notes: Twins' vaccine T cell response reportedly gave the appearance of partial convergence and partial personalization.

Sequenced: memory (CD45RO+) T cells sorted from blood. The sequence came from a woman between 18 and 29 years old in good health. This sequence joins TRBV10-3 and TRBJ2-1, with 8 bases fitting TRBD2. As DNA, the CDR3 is TGTGCCATCAGCGACCCGGTACTAGCGGCGAACAATGAGCAGTTCTTC. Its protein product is CAISDPVLAANNEQFF.